This entry is about one T cell receptor beta chain. The data derive from a study of blood T cell repertoires in COVID-19. Study-wide context: Specimens from acute and convalescent COVID-19 originated in the United States, Italy and Spain. Nucleic acid was either cDNA or gDNA, and it came from T cells, B-cell-depleted T cells, or PBMCs.

Authors' methods: Reference gene primer amplification gave nucleated cell count estimates. The protocol was immunoSEQ multiplex PCR, while the TCRdb copy is restricted to in-frame clones and leaves out a portion. V and J calls and clone size are given by that table; D and trimming were obtained from the DNA. Here the sample spans 130,000 to 150,000 clones, approximately 82% being singletons. Per the germline V gene, CDR1 is WNHNN and CDR2 is SYGVQD (reference sequence). The CDR3 covers 17 residues. V was cut by 2 bases and J by 3 bases, with 20 bases left in between. The chain couples TRBV10-1 to TRBJ2-7; weak D call: TRBD1 (6 bases). The source of this sequence is a man in his sixties with active or convalescent COVID-19. The sample comprised peripheral blood. The CDR3 DNA is TGCGCCAGCAGTGAGGCAACCAGGGGAGCAAAATTCTACGAGCAGTACTTC. This translates into CASSEATRGAKFYEQYF.